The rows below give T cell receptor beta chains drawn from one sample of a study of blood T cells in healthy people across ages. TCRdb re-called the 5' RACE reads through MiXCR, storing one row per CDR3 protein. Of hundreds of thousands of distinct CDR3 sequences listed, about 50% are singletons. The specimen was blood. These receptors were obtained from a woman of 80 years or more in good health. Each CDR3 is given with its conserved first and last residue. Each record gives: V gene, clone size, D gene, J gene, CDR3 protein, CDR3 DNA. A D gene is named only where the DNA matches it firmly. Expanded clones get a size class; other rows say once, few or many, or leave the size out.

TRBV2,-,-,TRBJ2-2,CASSAHNTGELFF,TGTGCCAGCAGCGCGCATAACACCGGGGAGCTGTTTTTT
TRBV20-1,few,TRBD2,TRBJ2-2,CSPTRTSGSPTGELFF,TGCAGTCCCACGAGGACTAGCGGGAGCCCCACCGGGGAGCTGTTTTTT
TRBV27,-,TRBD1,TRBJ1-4,CAVSGGRGEKLFF,TGTGCCGTGTCAGGGGGCCGAGGTGAAAAACTGTTTTTT
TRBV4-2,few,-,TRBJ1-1,CASSPGTVNTEAFF,TGTGCCAGCAGCCCCGGGACGGTGAACACTGAAGCTTTCTTT
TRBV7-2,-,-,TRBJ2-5,CASSQAVQETQYF,TGTGCTAGCAGCCAAGCTGTTCAAGAGACCCAGTACTTC
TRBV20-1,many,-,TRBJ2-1,CSASQRARSYNEQFF,TGCAGTGCTAGTCAGCGGGCCCGCTCCTACAATGAGCAGTTCTTC
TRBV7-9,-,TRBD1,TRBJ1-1,CASSPETDRGLAFF,TGTGCCAGCAGCCCGGAAACGGACAGGGGATTAGCTTTCTTT
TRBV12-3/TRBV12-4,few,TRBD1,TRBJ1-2,CASSLLTGGGYTF,TGTGCCAGCAGTTTACTGACAGGGGGCGGCTACACCTTC
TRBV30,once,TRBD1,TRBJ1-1,CARRTGPHTEAFF,TGTGCCCGGAGGACAGGGCCGCACACTGAAGCTTTCTTT
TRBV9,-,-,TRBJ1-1,CASSEKPNTEAFF,TGTGCCAGCAGCGAGAAACCAAACACTGAAGCTTTCTTT
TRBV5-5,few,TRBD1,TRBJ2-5,CASSFRQGLETQYF,TGTGCCAGCAGCTTCCGACAGGGCCTAGAGACCCAGTACTTC
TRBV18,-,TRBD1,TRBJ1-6,CASSPDPLDRTYNSPLHF,TGTGCCAGCTCACCAGATCCCCTGGACAGGACCTATAATTCACCCCTCCACTTT
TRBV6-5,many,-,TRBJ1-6,CASTPRWDRASPLHF,TGTGCCAGCACCCCCCGGTGGGATAGGGCCTCACCCCTCCACTTT
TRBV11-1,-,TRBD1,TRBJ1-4,CASSPWTGGNEELFF,TGTGCCAGCAGCCCCTGGACAGGGGGGAACGAAGAACTGTTTTTT
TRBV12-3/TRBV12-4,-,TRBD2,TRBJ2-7,CASTPRLARNEQYF,TGTGCCAGCACCCCTCGACTAGCTAGAAATGAGCAGTACTTC
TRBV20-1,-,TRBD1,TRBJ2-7,CSATNKRDRVKEQYF,TGCAGTGCAACAAACAAACGGGACAGGGTGAAAGAGCAGTACTTC
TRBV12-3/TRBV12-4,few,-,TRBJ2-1,CASSPATPGPYNEQFF,TGTGCCAGCAGCCCTGCAACCCCCGGGCCCTACAATGAGCAGTTCTTC
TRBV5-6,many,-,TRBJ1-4,CASSFPGSLATNEKLFF,TGTGCCAGCAGCTTTCCAGGTTCCCTTGCAACTAATGAAAAACTGTTTTTT
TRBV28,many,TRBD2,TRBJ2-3,CASRPSGSVSDTQYF,TGTGCCAGCAGACCTAGCGGGAGTGTATCAGATACGCAGTATTTT
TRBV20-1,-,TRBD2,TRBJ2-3,CSALAVLTDTQYF,TGCAGTGCTCTAGCGGTACTCACAGATACGCAGTATTTT
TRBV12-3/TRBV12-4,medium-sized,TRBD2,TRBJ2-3,CASSSQREATDTQYF,TGTGCCAGCAGTTCGCAGCGGGAGGCCACAGATACGCAGTATTTT
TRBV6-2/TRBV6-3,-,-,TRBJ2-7,CASSLAVTTEQYF,TGTGCCAGCAGTTTAGCAGTTACTACGGAGCAGTACTTC
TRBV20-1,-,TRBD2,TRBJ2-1,CSAPNPSGRDNEQFF,TGCAGTGCACCAAACCCTAGCGGGAGGGACAATGAGCAGTTCTTC
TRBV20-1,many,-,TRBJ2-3,CGGGGHRSDTQYF,TGCGGAGGCGGGGGACACCGTTCGGATACGCAGTATTTT
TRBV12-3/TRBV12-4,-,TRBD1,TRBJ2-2,CASSRDRGLAGELFF,TGTGCCAGCAGCAGAGACAGGGGGCTGGCCGGGGAGCTGTTTTTT
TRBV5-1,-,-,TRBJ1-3,CASSLGQLSSGNTVYF,TGCGCCAGCAGCTTGGGGCAGCTGAGCTCTGGAAACACCGTATATTTT
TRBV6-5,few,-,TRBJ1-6,CASSARGNDNSPLHF,TGTGCCAGCAGCGCACGGGGTAACGATAATTCACCCCTCCACTTT
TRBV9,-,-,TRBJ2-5,CASRKILACETQYF,TGTGCCAGCAGGAAAATACTAGCCTGTGAGACCCAGTACTTC
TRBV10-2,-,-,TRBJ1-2,CASRDMGYGYTF,TGCGCCAGCAGGGACATGGGATATGGCTACACCTTC
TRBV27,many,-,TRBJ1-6,CASSLRRLNSPLHF,TGTGCCAGCAGTTTGAGGCGTCTTAATTCACCCCTCCACTTT
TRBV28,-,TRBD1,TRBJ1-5,CASSTPTGGNQPQHF,TGTGCCAGCAGTACTCCGACAGGGGGCAATCAGCCCCAGCATTTT
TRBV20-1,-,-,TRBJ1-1,CSAPRGPADTEAFF,TGCAGTGCTCCGAGGGGCCCAGCGGACACTGAAGCTTTCTTT
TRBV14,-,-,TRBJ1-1,CASSRWESTEAFF,TGTGCCAGCAGTAGGTGGGAGAGTACTGAAGCTTTCTTT
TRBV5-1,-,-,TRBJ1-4,CASSSGELEKLFF,TGCGCCAGCAGCTCCGGGGAACTTGAAAAACTGTTTTTT
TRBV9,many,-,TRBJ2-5,CASSASGLFETQYF,TGTGCCAGCAGCGCGTCCGGACTATTCGAGACCCAGTACTTC
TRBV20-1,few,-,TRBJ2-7,CSAPTPFTEQYF,TGCAGTGCTCCGACCCCCTTCACCGAGCAGTACTTC
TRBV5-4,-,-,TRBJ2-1,CASSPPGFNEQFF,TGTGCCAGCAGCCCCCCCGGGTTTAATGAGCAGTTCTTC
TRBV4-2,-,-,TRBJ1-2,CASSQDGEYGYTF,TGTGCCAGCAGCCAAGATGGGGAGTATGGCTACACCTTC